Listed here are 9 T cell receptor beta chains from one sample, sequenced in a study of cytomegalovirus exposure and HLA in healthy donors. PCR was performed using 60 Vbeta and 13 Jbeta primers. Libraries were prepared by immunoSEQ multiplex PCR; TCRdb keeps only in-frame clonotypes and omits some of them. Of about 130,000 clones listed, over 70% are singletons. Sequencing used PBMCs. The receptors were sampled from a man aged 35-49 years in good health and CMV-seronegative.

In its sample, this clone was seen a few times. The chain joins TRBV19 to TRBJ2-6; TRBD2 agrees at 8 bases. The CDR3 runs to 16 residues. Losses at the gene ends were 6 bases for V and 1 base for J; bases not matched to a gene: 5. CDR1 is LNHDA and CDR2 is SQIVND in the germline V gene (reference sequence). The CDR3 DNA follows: TGTGCCAGTAGAGTCGGGGGGGAGTCTGGGGCCAACGTCCTGACTTTC. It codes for CASRVGGESGANVLTF.

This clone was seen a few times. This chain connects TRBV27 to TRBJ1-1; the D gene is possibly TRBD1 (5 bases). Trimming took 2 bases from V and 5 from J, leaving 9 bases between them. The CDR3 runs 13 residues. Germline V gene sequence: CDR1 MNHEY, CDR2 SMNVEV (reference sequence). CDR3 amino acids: CASSLDRGTEAFF. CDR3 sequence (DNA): TGTGCCAGCAGTTTAGATAGGGGTACTGAAGCTTTCTTT.

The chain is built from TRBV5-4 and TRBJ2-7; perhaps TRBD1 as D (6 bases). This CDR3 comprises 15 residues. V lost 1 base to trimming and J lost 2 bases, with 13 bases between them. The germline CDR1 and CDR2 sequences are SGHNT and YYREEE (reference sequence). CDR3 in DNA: TGTGCCAGCAGCTTGTTCACAGGGCACCCCTACGAGCAGTACTTC. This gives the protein CASSLFTGHPYEQYF.

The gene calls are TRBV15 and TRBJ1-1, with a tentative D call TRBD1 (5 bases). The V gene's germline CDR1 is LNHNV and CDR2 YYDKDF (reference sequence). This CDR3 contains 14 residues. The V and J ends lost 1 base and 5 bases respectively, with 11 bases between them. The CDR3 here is CATSRGQGWTEAFF. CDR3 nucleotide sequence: TGTGCCACCAGCAGAGGGCAGGGATGGACTGAAGCTTTCTTT.

Written as DNA, the CDR3 is TGTGCCAGCAGCTTGGGTCTTCCCTGGAGCGCCGGGGAGCTGTTTTTT. It yields the protein CASSLGLPWSAGELFF. The genes are TRBV5-4 and TRBJ2-2, with D unclear. The CDR3 runs 16 residues. Germline lookup yields CDR1 SGHNT and CDR2 YYREEE (reference sequence). Trimming cost V 0 bases and J 6 bases, with 15 bases left between them.

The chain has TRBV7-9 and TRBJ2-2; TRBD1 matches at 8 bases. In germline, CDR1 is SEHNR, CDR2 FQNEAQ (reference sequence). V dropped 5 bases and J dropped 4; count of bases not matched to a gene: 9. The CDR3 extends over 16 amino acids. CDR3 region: CASSPGQGFPTGELFF. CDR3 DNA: TGTGCCAGCAGCCCCGGACAGGGTTTCCCCACCGGGGAGCTGTTTTTT.

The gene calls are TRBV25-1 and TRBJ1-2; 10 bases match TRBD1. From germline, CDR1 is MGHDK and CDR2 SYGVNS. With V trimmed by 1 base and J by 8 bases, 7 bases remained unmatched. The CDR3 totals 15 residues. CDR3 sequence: CASSEWRDRGRGYTF. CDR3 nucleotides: TGTGCCAGCAGTGAATGGCGAGACAGGGGGCGAGGCTACACCTTC.

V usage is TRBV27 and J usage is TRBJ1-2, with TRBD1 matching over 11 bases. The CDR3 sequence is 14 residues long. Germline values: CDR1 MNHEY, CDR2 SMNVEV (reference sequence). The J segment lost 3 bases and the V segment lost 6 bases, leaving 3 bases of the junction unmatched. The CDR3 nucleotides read TGTGCCAGCAGCCGGACAGGGGGCGACTATGGCTACACCTTC. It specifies CASSRTGGDYGYTF.

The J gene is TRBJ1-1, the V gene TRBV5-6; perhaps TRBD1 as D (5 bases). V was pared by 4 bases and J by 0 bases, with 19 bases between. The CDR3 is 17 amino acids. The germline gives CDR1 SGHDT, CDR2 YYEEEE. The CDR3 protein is CASSPGVWTTLNTEAFF. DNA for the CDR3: TGTGCCAGCAGCCCGGGGGTTTGGACAACCTTGAACACTGAAGCTTTCTTT.